Each of the 22 T cell receptor beta chains below was sequenced from the same sample in a study of radiotherapy plus CTLA-4 blockade in lung cancer. Only in-frame clones appear in the TCRdb table, and some are missing; sequencing was by immunoSEQ multiplex PCR. The table records 20,000 or so clones, about 82% of them present only once. Sequencing was performed on peripheral blood, taken from a patient treated with radiotherapy plus ipilimumab. Source of these receptors: a human donor with non-small cell lung cancer whose response to radiotherapy plus ipilimumab could not be evaluated.

The chain carries TRBV27 and TRBJ2-5; possibly TRBD1 for D (6 bases). V lost 5 bases and J lost 0, with 13 bases in between. The CDR3 loop spans 15 amino acids. CDR1 and CDR2 (germline): MNHEY, SMNVEV (reference sequence). The CDR3 sequence is CASSPGQMYQETQYF. In DNA form, the CDR3 reads TGTGCCAGCAGTCCGGGACAAATGTACCAAGAGACCCAGTACTTC.

The chain carries TRBV7-6 and TRBJ2-1, with 10 bases identical to TRBD2. Germline V CDR1 and CDR2: SGHVS, FNYEAQ. CDR3 length: 14 amino acids. V shed 5 bases and J 4 bases; nucleotides not matched to a gene: 2. The CDR3, as DNA: TGTGCCAGCAGCCCAGCGGGAGGGTACAATGAGCAGTTCTTC. This codes for CASSPAGGYNEQFF.

The chain combines TRBV19 with TRBJ2-1, with 9 bases identical to TRBD1. This CDR3 spans 15 amino acids. Germline trimming cut 9 bases from V and 9 bases from J; bases unmatched to any gene: 15. CDR1 is LNHDA, CDR2 SQIVND, per germline (reference sequence). The CDR3 region is CASRDQDRGPGEQFF. As DNA, the CDR3 is TGTGCCAGCAGGGACCAGGACAGGGGTCCCGGTGAGCAGTTCTTC.

The chain uses TRBV11-3 and TRBJ2-1; 9 bases are shared with TRBD2. V gave up 1 base and J gave up 9 bases; unmatched junction bases: 7. CDR3 length: 15 residues. Germline V gives CDR1 SGHNT, CDR2 YENEEA. CDR3 nucleotides: TGTGCCAGCAGCTTAGGGAATAGCGGGAGTTCTGAGCAGTTCTTC. Its translation: CASSLGNSGSSEQFF.

The rearrangement joins TRBV15 to TRBJ1-5; 11 bases match TRBD1. The CDR3 length is 15 residues. Germline CDR1 LNHNV, CDR2 YYDKDF (reference sequence). The ends lost 8 bases at V and 4 bases at J; junction bases unmatched: 7. CDR3 nucleotide sequence: TGTGCCACCCAGAGGGGACAGGGGGTAAATCAGCCCCAGCATTTT. This sequence encodes CATQRGQGVNQPQHF.

A few counts support this clone. The genes are TRBV5-6 and TRBJ1-2; D remains ambiguous. Trimming took 2 bases from V and 10 from J, leaving 12 bases between them. The germline gives CDR1 SGHDT, CDR2 YYEEEE. There are 12 residues in the CDR3. The chain's CDR3 is CASSFVVQAYTF. The CDR3 bases are TGTGCCAGCAGCTTTGTGGTGCAGGCCTACACCTTC.

The rearrangement links TRBV19 to TRBJ2-3, with 10 nucleotides matching TRBD2. The ends lost 4 bases at V and 4 bases at J; junction bases unmatched: 5. Germline values: CDR1 LNHDA, CDR2 SQIVND (reference sequence). The length of the CDR3 is 15 residues. The CDR3 sequence is CASSKLAGGSDTQYF. DNA for the CDR3: TGTGCCAGTAGTAAGTTAGCGGGAGGTTCAGATACGCAGTATTTT.

The chain employs TRBV7-9 and TRBJ2-7, with 8 bases lining up with TRBD2. CDR1 is SEHNR and CDR2 is FQNEAQ in the germline V gene (reference sequence). The CDR3 consists of 16 residues. V trimming: 1 base; J trimming: 5 bases; junction bases outside the gene matches: 10. The CDR3 DNA is TGTGCCAGCAGCTTAGGGGTGGCGGGAGGCATCCACGAGCAGTACTTC. Protein sequence: CASSLGVAGGIHEQYF.

The chain couples TRBV10-3 to TRBJ1-4; D perhaps matches TRBD1 (6 bases). Germline V gene lookup returns CDR1 ENHRY and CDR2 SYGVKD. Trimming pared 0 bases from V and 8 bases from J, leaving 7 bases between. The CDR3 runs to 13 residues. CDR3 amino acids: CAISESQGEKLFF. CDR3 in DNA: TGTGCCATCAGTGAGTCCCAGGGGGAAAAACTGTTTTTT.

This clone was detected only once. The rearrangement uses TRBV5-4 and TRBJ1-2; 8 bases align to TRBD1. This CDR3 is built from 15 residues. Germline V CDR1 and CDR2: SGHNT, YYREEE (reference sequence). J lost 7 bases, V lost 0 bases, and 8 bases had no gene match. The DNA for the CDR3 is TGTGCCAGCAGCTTGGGGGCGGACAGGGCATCTGGCTACACCTTC. Protein: CASSLGADRASGYTF.

The chain combines TRBV10-1 with TRBJ2-1; 9 positions agree with TRBD2. Per the germline V gene, CDR1 is WNHNN and CDR2 is SYGVQD (reference sequence). The CDR3 has 16 amino acids. Trimming at V came to 2 bases and at J to 2 bases, leaving 4 bases not matched to a gene. The CDR3 nucleotides are TGCGCCAGCAGTGAGGTAGCGGGAGCGACCTACAATGAGCAGTTCTTC. Protein product: CASSEVAGATYNEQFF.

This chain links TRBV7-9 with TRBJ2-1; 12 positions agree with TRBD2. The CDR3 totals 16 residues. The ends lost 5 bases at V and 9 bases at J; junction bases unmatched: 11. Germline CDR1 is SEHNR and CDR2 is FQNEAQ (reference sequence). The CDR3 nucleotides read TGTGCCAGCAGCATTGCTAGCGGGGGGGTGAGTGGTGAGCAGTTCTTC. Protein product: CASSIASGGVSGEQFF. Supplemented by reference TRBV7-9 and TRBJ2-1, the full variable domain reads DTGVSQNPRHKITKRGQNVTFRCDPISEHNRLYWYRQTLGQGPEFLTYFQNEAQLEKSRLLSDRFSAERPKGSFSTLEIQRTEQGDSAMYLCASSIASGGVSGEQFFGPGTRLTVL.

The chain joins TRBV27 to TRBJ2-1, with TRBD2 matching over 14 bases. The ends lost 4 bases at V and 7 bases at J; junction bases unmatched: 9. This CDR3 is built from 17 residues. The V gene's germline CDR1 is MNHEY and CDR2 SMNVEV (reference sequence). CDR3: CASSSRLAGGRGNEQFF. CDR3 nucleotides: TGTGCCAGCAGTTCGCGACTAGCGGGAGGGAGGGGGAATGAGCAGTTCTTC.

The sample holds one count of this clone. This chain connects TRBV7-3 to TRBJ1-2; TRBD1 is a possible D gene (5 bases). The germline V gene has CDR1 SGHTA and CDR2 FQGTGA. Trimming took off 6 bases at V and 3 bases at J, with 8 bases between the two ends. The CDR3 loop spans 12 amino acids. This CDR3 is CASRSTDYGYTF. In nucleotides, the CDR3 is TGTGCCAGCAGGTCGACAGACTATGGCTACACCTTC.

This chain joins TRBV7-2 and TRBJ1-2; D gene ambiguous. V lost 0 bases to trimming and J lost 10 bases, with 9 bases between them. The CDR3 length is 12 residues. CDR1 and CDR2 from the germline V gene are SGHTA and FQGNSA. This CDR3 reads CASSLAGRDYTF. In DNA form, the CDR3 reads TGTGCCAGCAGCTTAGCGGGGAGGGACTACACCTTC.

This clone was seen only a few times. CDR3 DNA sequence: TGCGCCAGCAGCCAAGGGGCCAGTACCTCTTCACCCCTCCACTTT. This sequence encodes CASSQGASTSSPLHF. The chain has TRBV4-3 and TRBJ1-6; D call uncertain. This CDR3 spans 15 amino acids. Deletions cut 1 base from V and 9 bases from J, with 13 bases between. Germline-derived CDR1 and CDR2 are LGHNA and YSLEER.

This chain connects TRBV5-5 to TRBJ1-1; D unclear. Germline V lookup: CDR1 SGHKS, CDR2 YYEKEE (reference sequence). The CDR3 has 13 amino acids. V was trimmed by 5 bases and J by 3 bases, leaving 11 bases between them. Here the CDR3 DNA reads TGTGCCAGCAGGGCCGGGGTGGACACTGAAGCTTTCTTT. Translation: CASRAGVDTEAFF.

The rearrangement joins TRBV5-1 to TRBJ2-7; the match to TRBD1 covers 10 bases. CDR3 length equals 15 residues. Losses at the gene ends were 3 bases for V and 1 base for J; bases not matched to a gene: 4. CDR1 SGHRS and CDR2 YFSETQ come from the germline V gene. Here the CDR3 DNA reads TGCGCCAGCAGCTCCCGACAGGGGGCTTCCTACGAGCAGTACTTC. It specifies CASSSRQGASYEQYF.

The V gene is TRBV28, the J gene TRBJ2-2, with 7 positions matching TRBD2. V shed 7 bases, J shed 0 bases, and the junction held 20 bases outside the gene matches. Per germline, CDR1 MDHEN and CDR2 SYDVKM. This CDR3 has 20 amino acids. CDR3 sequence (DNA): TGTGCCAGCACCGCTTCGGGCTGGGGGGGGTCCTATACGAACACCGGGGAGCTGTTTTTT. Translation: CASTASGWGGSYTNTGELFF.

The CDR3: CASSLVAGVAGELFF. The DNA of the CDR3 is TGTGCCAGCAGCTTAGTAGCGGGAGTTGCCGGGGAGCTGTTTTTT. The gene calls are TRBV11-3 and TRBJ2-2; 9 bases agree with TRBD2. V was pared by 1 base and J by 6 bases, with 3 bases of the junction left unmatched. The CDR3 contains 15 residues. CDR1 and CDR2 from the germline V gene are SGHNT and YENEEA.

This sequence joins TRBV19 and TRBJ2-1, with TRBD1 matching 11 bases. The CDR3 is 15 residues long. The germline V gene encodes CDR1 LNHDA and CDR2 SQIVND (reference sequence). The V gene end was trimmed by 5 bases and the J gene end by 12 bases; junction bases not matched to a gene: 12. CDR3 bases: TGTGCCAGTAGTCCGGACAGGGGGCGAGGTGTGGGGCAGTTCTTC. Translated: CASSPDRGRGVGQFF.

This chain uses TRBV14 with TRBJ1-2; D gene ambiguous. The CDR3 contains 16 residues. Germline CDR1 and CDR2: SGHDN and FVKESK. V lost 0 bases to trimming and J lost 7 bases, with 18 bases between them. DNA for the CDR3: TGTGCCAGCAGCCAAGAGGTCCTGGGCCCGACGACTGGCTACACCTTC. Translated: CASSQEVLGPTTGYTF.